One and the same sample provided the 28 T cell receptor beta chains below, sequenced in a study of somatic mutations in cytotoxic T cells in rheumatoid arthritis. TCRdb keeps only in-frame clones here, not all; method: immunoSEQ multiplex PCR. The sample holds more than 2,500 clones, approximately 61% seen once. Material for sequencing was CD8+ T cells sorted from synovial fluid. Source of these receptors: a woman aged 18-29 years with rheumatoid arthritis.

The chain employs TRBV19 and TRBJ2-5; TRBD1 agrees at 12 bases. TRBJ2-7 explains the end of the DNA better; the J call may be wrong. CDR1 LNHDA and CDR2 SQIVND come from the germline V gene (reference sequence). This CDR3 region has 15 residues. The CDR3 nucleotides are TGTGCCAGTAGTACCGGGACAGGGGGCGTCTACGAGCAGTACTTC. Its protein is CASSTGTGGVYEQYF.

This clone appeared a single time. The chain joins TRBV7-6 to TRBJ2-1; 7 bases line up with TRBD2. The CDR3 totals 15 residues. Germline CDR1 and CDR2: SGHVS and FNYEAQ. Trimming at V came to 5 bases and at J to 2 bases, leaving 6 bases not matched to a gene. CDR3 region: CASSGLETTYNEQFF. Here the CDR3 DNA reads TGTGCCAGCAGCGGACTAGAAACTACCTACAATGAGCAGTTCTTC.

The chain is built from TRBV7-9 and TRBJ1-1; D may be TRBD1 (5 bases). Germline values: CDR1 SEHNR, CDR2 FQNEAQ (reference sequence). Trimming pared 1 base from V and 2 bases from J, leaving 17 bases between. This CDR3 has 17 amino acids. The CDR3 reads CASSLGAGWGGNTEAFF. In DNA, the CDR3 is TGTGCCAGCAGCTTAGGTGCAGGGTGGGGAGGCAACACTGAAGCTTTCTTT. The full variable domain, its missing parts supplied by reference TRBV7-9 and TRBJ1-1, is DTGVSQNPRHKITKRGQNVTFRCDPISEHNRLYWYRQTLGQGPEFLTYFQNEAQLEKSRLLSDRFSAERPKGSFSTLEIQRTEQGDSAMYLCASSLGAGWGGNTEAFFGQGTRLTVV.

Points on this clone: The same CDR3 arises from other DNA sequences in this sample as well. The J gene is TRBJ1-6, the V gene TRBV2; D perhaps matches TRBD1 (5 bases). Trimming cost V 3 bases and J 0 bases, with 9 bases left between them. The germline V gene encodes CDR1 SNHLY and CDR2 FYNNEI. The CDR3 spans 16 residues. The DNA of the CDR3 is TGTGCCAGCAGTGAGCGGGGGAGCTCCTATAATTCACCCCTCCACTTT. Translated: CASSERGSSYNSPLHF.

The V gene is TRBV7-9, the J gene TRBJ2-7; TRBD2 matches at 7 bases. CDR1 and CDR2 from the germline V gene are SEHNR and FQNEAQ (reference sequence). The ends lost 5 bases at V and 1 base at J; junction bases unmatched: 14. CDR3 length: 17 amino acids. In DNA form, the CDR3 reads TGTGCCAGCAGCCCCGCTTCGTGGCGGGAGTGGTCCTACGAGCAGTACTTC. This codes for CASSPASWREWSYEQYF.

The CDR3 spells CASSLPPRRVYYQPQHF. The CDR3 bases are TGTGCCAGCAGCCTCCCCCCGAGGAGGGTGTACTATCAGCCCCAGCATTTT. The chain links TRBV28 to TRBJ1-5; D is unclear. Per the germline V gene, CDR1 is MDHEN and CDR2 is SYDVKM. The germline V and J ends were trimmed by 6 bases and 5 bases, with 23 bases remaining between them. The CDR3 extends over 17 amino acids. The variable domain in full, with the rest retrieved from reference TRBV28 and TRBJ1-5, is DVKVTQSSRYLVKRTGEKVFLECVQDMDHENMFWYRQDPGLGLRLIYFSYDVKMKEKGDIPEGYSVSREKKERFSLILESASTNQTSMYLCASSLPPRRVYYQPQHFGDGTRLSIL.

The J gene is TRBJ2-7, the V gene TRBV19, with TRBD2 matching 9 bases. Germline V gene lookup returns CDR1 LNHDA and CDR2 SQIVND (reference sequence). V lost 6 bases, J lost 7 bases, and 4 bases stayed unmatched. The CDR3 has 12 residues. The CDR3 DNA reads TGTGCCAGTAGAGCGGGGGGCGAGGAGCAGTACTTC. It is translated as CASRAGGEEQYF.

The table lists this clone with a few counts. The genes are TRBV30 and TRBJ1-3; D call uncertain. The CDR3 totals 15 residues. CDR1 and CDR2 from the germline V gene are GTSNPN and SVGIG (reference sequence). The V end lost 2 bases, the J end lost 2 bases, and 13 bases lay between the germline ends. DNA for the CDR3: TGTGCCTGGAGTTGGTCCTACTCGACTGGAAACACCATATATTTT. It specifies CAWSWSYSTGNTIYF.

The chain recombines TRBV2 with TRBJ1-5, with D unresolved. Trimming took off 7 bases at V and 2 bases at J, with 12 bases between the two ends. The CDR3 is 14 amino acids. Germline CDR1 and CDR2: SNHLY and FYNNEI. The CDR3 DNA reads TGTGCCAGCACCGGCGCGGTCGGCAATCAGCCCCAGCATTTT. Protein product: CASTGAVGNQPQHF. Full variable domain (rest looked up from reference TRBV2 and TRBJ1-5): EPEVTQTPSHQVTQMGQEVILRCVPISNHLYFYWYRQILGQKVEFLVSFYNNEISEKSEIFDDQFSVERPDGSNFTLKIRSTKLEDSAMYFCASTGAVGNQPQHFGDGTRLSIL.

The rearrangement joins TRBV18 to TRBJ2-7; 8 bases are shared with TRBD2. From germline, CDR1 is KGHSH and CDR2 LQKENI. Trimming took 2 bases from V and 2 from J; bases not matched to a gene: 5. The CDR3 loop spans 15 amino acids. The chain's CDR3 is CASSPGAGGPYEQYF. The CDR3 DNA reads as TGTGCCAGCTCACCAGGGGCGGGGGGCCCCTACGAGCAGTACTTC.

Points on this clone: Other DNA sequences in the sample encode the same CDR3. CDR3 coding DNA: TGTGCCAGCAGTGAGACCAGGGTCCCCTACAATGAGCAGTTCTTC. Its translation is CASSETRVPYNEQFF. V is TRBV6-1 and J is TRBJ2-1, with D possibly being TRBD1 (5 bases). V lost 3 bases and J lost 2, with 11 bases in between. CDR1 is MNHNS, CDR2 SASEGT, per germline. The CDR3 has 15 residues.

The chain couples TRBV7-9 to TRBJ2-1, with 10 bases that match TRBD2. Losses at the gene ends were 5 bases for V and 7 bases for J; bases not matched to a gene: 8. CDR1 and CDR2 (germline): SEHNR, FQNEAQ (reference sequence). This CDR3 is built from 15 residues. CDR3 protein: CASSPVAGGNNEQFF. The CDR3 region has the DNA TGTGCCAGCAGCCCAGTAGCGGGGGGAAATAATGAGCAGTTCTTC.

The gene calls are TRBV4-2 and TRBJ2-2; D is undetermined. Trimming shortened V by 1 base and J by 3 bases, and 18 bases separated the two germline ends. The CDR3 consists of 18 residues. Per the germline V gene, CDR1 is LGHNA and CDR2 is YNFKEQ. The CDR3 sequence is CASSQAEFVPYYTGELFF. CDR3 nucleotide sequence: TGTGCCAGCAGCCAAGCCGAATTTGTACCCTACTACACCGGGGAGCTGTTTTTT.

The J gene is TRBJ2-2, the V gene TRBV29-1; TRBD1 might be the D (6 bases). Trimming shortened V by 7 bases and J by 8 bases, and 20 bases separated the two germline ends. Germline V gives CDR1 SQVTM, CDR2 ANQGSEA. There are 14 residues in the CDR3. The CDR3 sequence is CSAAPGHQPGELFF. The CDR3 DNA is TGCAGCGCCGCCCCGGGACACCAACCAGGGGAGCTGTTTTTT.

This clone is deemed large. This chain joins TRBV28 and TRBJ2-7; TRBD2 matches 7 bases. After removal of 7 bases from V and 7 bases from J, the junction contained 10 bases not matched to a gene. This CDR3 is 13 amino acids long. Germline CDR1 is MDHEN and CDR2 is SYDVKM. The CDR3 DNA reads TGTGCCAGCACCCTAGATAGCGGGCGAGAGCAGTACTTC. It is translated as CASTLDSGREQYF.

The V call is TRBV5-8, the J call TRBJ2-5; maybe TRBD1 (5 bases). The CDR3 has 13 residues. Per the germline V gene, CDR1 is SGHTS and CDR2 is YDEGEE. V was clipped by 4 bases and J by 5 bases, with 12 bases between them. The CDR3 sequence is CASSPRGAETQYF. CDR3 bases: TGTGCCAGCAGCCCTAGGGGTGCGGAGACCCAGTACTTC.

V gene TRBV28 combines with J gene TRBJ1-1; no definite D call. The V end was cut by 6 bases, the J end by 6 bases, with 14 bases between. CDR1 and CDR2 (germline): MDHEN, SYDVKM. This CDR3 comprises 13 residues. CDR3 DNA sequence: TGTGCCAGCAGCCCGTTGCGGTATTCTGAAGCTTTCTTT. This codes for CASSPLRYSEAFF. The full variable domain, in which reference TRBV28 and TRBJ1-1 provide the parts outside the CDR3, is DVKVTQSSRYLVKRTGEKVFLECVQDMDHENMFWYRQDPGLGLRLIYFSYDVKMKEKGDIPEGYSVSREKKERFSLILESASTNQTSMYLCASSPLRYSEAFFGQGTRLTVV.

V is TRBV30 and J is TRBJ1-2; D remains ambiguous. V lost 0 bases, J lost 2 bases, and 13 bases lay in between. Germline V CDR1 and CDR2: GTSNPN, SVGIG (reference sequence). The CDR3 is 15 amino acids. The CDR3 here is CAWSVTTGVNYGYTF. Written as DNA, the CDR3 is TGTGCCTGGAGTGTAACGACGGGAGTAAACTATGGCTACACCTTC. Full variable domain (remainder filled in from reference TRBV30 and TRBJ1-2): SQTIHQWPATLVQPVGSPLSLECTVEGTSNPNLYWYRQAAGRGLQLLFYSVGIGQISSEVPQNLSASRPQDRQFILSSKKLLLSDSGFYLCAWSVTTGVNYGYTFGSGTRLTVV.

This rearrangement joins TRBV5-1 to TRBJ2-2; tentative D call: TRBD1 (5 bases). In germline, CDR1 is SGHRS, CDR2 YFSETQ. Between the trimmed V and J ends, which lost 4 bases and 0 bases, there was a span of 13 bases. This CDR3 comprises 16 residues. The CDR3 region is CASSPWGSTNTGELFF. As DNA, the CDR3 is TGCGCCAGCAGCCCGTGGGGCAGCACGAACACCGGGGAGCTGTTTTTT.

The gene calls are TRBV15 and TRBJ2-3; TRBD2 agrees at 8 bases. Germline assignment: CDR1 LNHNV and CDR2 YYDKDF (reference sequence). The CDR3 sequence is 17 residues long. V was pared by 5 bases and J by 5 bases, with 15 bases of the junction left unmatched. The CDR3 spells CATSRGLSGGTGDTQYF. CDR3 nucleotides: TGTGCCACCAGCCGGGGACTTTCGGGGGGGACCGGAGATACGCAGTATTTT.

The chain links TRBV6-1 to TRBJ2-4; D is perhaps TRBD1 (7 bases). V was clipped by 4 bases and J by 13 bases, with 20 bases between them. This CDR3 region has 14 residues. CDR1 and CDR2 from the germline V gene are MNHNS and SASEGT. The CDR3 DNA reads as TGTGCCAGCAGTGCGAAGGGGGCCTGGGGGGTCCAGTACTTC. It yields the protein CASSAKGAWGVQYF.

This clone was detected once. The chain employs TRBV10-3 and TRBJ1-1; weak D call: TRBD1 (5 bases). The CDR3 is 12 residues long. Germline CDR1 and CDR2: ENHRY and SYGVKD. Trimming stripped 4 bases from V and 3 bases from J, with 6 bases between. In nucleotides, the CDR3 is TGTGCCATCAGTGCAGGGTACACTGAAGCTTTCTTT. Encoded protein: CAISAGYTEAFF.

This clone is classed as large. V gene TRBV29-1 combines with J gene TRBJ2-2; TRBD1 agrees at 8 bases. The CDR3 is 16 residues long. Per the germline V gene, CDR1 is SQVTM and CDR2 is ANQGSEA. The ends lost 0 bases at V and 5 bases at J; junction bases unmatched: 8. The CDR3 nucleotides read TGCAGCGTTGAAGATAACGACCGGACAGGGACCGGGGAGCTGTTTTTT. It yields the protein CSVEDNDRTGTGELFF.

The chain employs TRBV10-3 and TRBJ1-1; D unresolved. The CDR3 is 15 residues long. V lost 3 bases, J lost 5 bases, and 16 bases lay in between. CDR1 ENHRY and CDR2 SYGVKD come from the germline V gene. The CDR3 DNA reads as TGTGCCATCAGTGAAGTTGGAGGGTTGATGACTGAAGCTTTCTTT. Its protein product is CAISEVGGLMTEAFF.

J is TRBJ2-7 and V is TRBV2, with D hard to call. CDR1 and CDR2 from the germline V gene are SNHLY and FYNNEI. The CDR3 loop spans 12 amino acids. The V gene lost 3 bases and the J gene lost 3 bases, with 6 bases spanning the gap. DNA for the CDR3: TGTGCCAGCAGTGAGTACGGCTACGAGCAGTACTTC. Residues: CASSEYGYEQYF.

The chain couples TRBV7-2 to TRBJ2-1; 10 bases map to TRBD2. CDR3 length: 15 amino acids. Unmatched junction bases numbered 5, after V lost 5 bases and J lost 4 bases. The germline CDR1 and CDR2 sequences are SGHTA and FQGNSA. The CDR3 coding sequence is TGTGCCAGCAGCCCCGGACTAGCGGCTTACAATGAGCAGTTCTTC. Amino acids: CASSPGLAAYNEQFF.

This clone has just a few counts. CDR3 sequence: CASATTGLGEQYF. CDR3 coding DNA: TGTGCCAGCGCCACGACAGGGCTCGGCGAGCAGTACTTC. The chain couples TRBV6-5 to TRBJ2-7; 7 bases are a match to TRBD1. CDR3 length equals 13 residues. V lost 8 bases to trimming and J lost 6 bases; unmatched junction nucleotides: 10. Germline V lookup: CDR1 MNHEY, CDR2 SVGAGI.

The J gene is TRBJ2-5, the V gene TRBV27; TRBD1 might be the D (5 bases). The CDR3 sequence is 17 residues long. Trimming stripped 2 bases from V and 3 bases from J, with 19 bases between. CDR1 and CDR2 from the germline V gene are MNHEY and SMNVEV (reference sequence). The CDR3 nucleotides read TGTGCCAGCAGTTTAAACAGGCAGGTTGGTCCCAAAGAGACCCAGTACTTC. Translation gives CASSLNRQVGPKETQYF.